This is a list of T cell receptor beta chains from one sample in a study of blood T cell repertoires in COVID-19. Produced via immunoSEQ multiplex PCR; TCRdb's table is partial and in-frame only. Among about 160,000 clones listed, roughly four fifths were seen once. What was sequenced was peripheral blood. The receptors shown here come from a man between 65 and 85 years old who had recovered from COVID-19. The CDR3 runs from the conserved cysteine through the conserved F or W. The D gene is left open where the match is weak. Size tells how often a clone was seen (once, few, many) or the class of an expanded clone, and some rows leave it out.

clone size	D gene	V gene	J gene	CDR3 protein	CDR3 DNA
.	.	TRBV19	TRBJ2-1	CASSPYRQGRDEQFF	TGTGCCAGTAGTCCTTACCGACAGGGGAGGGATGAGCAGTTCTTC
.	.	TRBV18	TRBJ1-4	CASSLMDSATNEKLFF	TGTGCCAGCTCACTAATGGACAGTGCAACTAATGAAAAACTGTTTTTT
.	TRBD2	TRBV7-9	TRBJ2-5	CASSHALAGQETQYF	TGTGCCAGCAGCCATGCCCTAGCGGGGCAAGAGACCCAGTACTTC
.	.	TRBV12-3/TRBV12-4	TRBJ2-1	CASSLTGFEQFF	TGTGCCAGCAGTTTAACAGGGTTTGAGCAGTTCTTC
.	TRBD1	TRBV18	TRBJ2-3	CASSPPRGRVTDTQYF	TGTGCCAGCTCACCACCGAGGGGGCGCGTGACAGATACGCAGTATTTT
.	TRBD2	TRBV28	TRBJ2-3	CASSYFLGLAGIEDTQYF	TGTGCCAGCAGTTATTTCCTGGGACTAGCGGGAATCGAAGATACGCAGTATTTT
.	.	TRBV3-1/TRBV3-2	TRBJ1-5	CASSQDPEGDQPQHF	TGTGCCAGCAGCCAAGATCCAGAGGGGGATCAGCCCCAGCATTTT
.	TRBD2	TRBV5-4	TRBJ2-7	CASSRGTSGHEQYF	TGTGCCAGCAGCCGAGGGACTAGCGGGCACGAGCAGTACTTC
few	TRBD1	TRBV7-2	TRBJ2-7	CASSPDRVLGEQYF	TGTGCCAGCAGCCCCGACAGGGTCCTTGGCGAGCAGTACTTC
once	.	TRBV29-1	TRBJ1-1	CSARGGVGEAFF	TGCAGCGCTAGAGGAGGGGTCGGTGAAGCTTTCTTT
.	TRBD2	TRBV5-6	TRBJ2-1	CASSLGLAGSYNEQFF	TGTGCCAGCAGCCTGGGACTAGCGGGGTCCTACAATGAGCAGTTCTTC
many	TRBD2	TRBV7-9	TRBJ2-7	CASSGGLRTSGTYEQYF	TGTGCCAGCAGCGGAGGCCTTAGGACTAGCGGGACCTACGAGCAGTACTTC
.	TRBD1	TRBV25-1	TRBJ2-1	CASLRGQTTHEQFF	TGTGCCAGTCTCAGGGGGCAGACTACACATGAGCAGTTCTTC
.	.	TRBV10-3	TRBJ1-1	CAITRGAGRMMNTEAFF	TGTGCCATCACGAGAGGTGCAGGGAGGATGATGAACACTGAAGCTTTCTTT
.	.	TRBV29-1	TRBJ2-5	CSGGGPRETQYF	TGCAGCGGGGGGGGCCCTCGGGAGACCCAGTACTTC
.	TRBD2	TRBV18	TRBJ2-1	CASSPGTSFLNEQFF	TGTGCCAGCTCACCCGGGACTAGCTTCTTAAATGAGCAGTTCTTC
.	TRBD2	TRBV9	TRBJ2-2	CASPGTSGSLGELFF	TGTGCCAGCCCTGGGACTAGCGGGAGTCTCGGGGAGCTGTTTTTT
.	TRBD1	TRBV28	TRBJ1-5	CASKEAGTGARQPQHF	TGTGCCAGCAAGGAAGCCGGGACAGGGGCCCGGCAGCCCCAGCATTTT
few	.	TRBV13	TRBJ1-3	CASSETGPGNTIYF	TGTGCCAGCAGTGAAACAGGGCCTGGAAACACCATATATTTT
.	TRBD2	TRBV19	TRBJ2-1	CASITGVAGVGEQFF	TGTGCCAGTATAACCGGGGTAGCGGGAGTCGGGGAGCAGTTCTTC
.	TRBD1	TRBV20-1	TRBJ2-5	CSAPRGETQYF	TGCAGTGCTCCCAGGGGGGAGACCCAGTACTTC
.	TRBD2	TRBV11-1	TRBJ2-7	CASSREGPYEQYF	TGTGCCAGCAGTCGGGAGGGGCCCTACGAGCAGTACTTC
.	TRBD2	TRBV5-6	TRBJ2-1	CASSSGLAGFYNEQFF	TGTGCCAGCAGCTCCGGACTAGCGGGATTTTACAATGAGCAGTTCTTC
few	TRBD1	TRBV29-1	TRBJ1-1	CSVQGDTEAFF	TGCAGCGTCCAGGGGGACACTGAAGCTTTCTTT
.	.	TRBV7-6	TRBJ2-3	CASSLDLGKTDTQYF	TGTGCCAGCAGCTTAGACCTAGGCAAGACAGATACGCAGTATTTT
.	TRBD1	TRBV28	TRBJ2-7	CASSPGQGNHYEQYF	TGTGCCAGCAGTCCGGGACAGGGAAATCACTACGAGCAGTACTTC
.	.	TRBV9	TRBJ2-1	CASSVEVVAIYNEQFF	TGTGCCAGCAGCGTAGAAGTTGTAGCGATCTACAATGAGCAGTTCTTC
few	.	TRBV30	TRBJ2-7	CAWSSPRRVTYEQYF	TGTGCCTGGAGTTCTCCGAGGCGGGTTACCTACGAGCAGTACTTC
.	TRBD1	TRBV15	TRBJ2-1	CATKAGTGAYNEQFF	TGTGCCACCAAAGCCGGGACAGGGGCCTACAATGAGCAGTTCTTC
.	.	TRBV6-5	TRBJ2-7	CASSYVGAYEQYF	TGTGCCAGCAGTTACGTAGGGGCCTACGAGCAGTACTTC
.	.	TRBV7-9	TRBJ1-4	CASSLADEKLFF	TGTGCCAGCAGCTTAGCCGATGAAAAACTGTTTTTT
.	.	TRBV5-4	TRBJ2-3	CASSPSVETDTQYF	TGTGCCAGCAGCCCCTCTGTGGAGACAGATACGCAGTATTTT
.	.	TRBV6-5	TRBJ1-2	CASSKQGNGYTF	TGTGCCAGCAGCAAACAGGGAAATGGCTACACCTTC
.	TRBD1	TRBV24-1	TRBJ1-1	CATSAGQGLNTEAFF	TGTGCCACCAGTGCCGGACAGGGGTTGAACACTGAAGCTTTCTTT
.	.	TRBV10-2	TRBJ1-5	CATLQEGNQPQHF	TGCGCCACCCTCCAGGAGGGCAATCAGCCCCAGCATTTT
few	.	TRBV9	TRBJ1-2	CASSVEQGYYGYTF	TGTGCCAGCAGCGTAGAGCAGGGTTATTATGGCTACACCTTC
few	.	TRBV7-9	TRBJ2-2	CASSLGVRLRGTGELFF	TGTGCCAGCAGCTTAGGGGTCAGACTAAGGGGGACCGGGGAGCTGTTTTTT
.	TRBD1	TRBV19	TRBJ1-1	CASSIGTGVNTEAFF	TGTGCCAGTAGTATCGGGACAGGGGTGAACACTGAAGCTTTCTTT
.	.	TRBV7-2	TRBJ2-1	CASSLGGGNEQFF	TGTGCCAGCAGCTTAGGGGGAGGCAATGAGCAGTTCTTC
.	.	TRBV6-2/TRBV6-3	TRBJ1-1	CASSYGGTQGKYTEAFF	TGTGCCAGCAGTTATGGGGGGACCCAGGGAAAATACACTGAAGCTTTCTTT
.	TRBD1	TRBV6-5	TRBJ1-6	CASSYSKAQGGSPLHF	TGTGCCAGCAGTTACTCGAAGGCACAGGGGGGTTCACCCCTCCACTTT
.	TRBD2	TRBV28	TRBJ2-3	CASNGLAGVGTDTQYF	TGTGCCAGCAATGGACTAGCGGGAGTCGGCACAGATACGCAGTATTTT
.	.	TRBV11-2	TRBJ1-2	CASSPPNSGYTF	TGTGCCAGCAGCCCCCCCAACAGTGGCTACACCTTC
.	TRBD2	TRBV11-2	TRBJ2-5	CASSLDNTGLAGKETQYF	TGTGCCAGCAGCTTAGATAACACGGGACTAGCGGGTAAAGAGACCCAGTACTTC
.	TRBD1	TRBV5-1	TRBJ2-7	CASSLTGQGGSEQYF	TGCGCCAGCAGCTTGACGGGACAGGGAGGAAGCGAGCAGTACTTC
.	.	TRBV3-1/TRBV3-2	TRBJ1-3	CASSQWGRGAGNTIYF	TGTGCCAGCAGCCAATGGGGCCGGGGGGCTGGAAACACCATATATTTT
.	TRBD2	TRBV3-1/TRBV3-2	TRBJ2-1	CASSQLGGRANEQFF	TGTGCCAGCAGCCAGTTGGGCGGGAGGGCAAATGAGCAGTTCTTC
.	.	TRBV27	TRBJ2-3	CASSLQQGRADTQYF	TGTGCCAGCAGTTTGCAGCAGGGGAGGGCAGATACGCAGTATTTT
.	TRBD2	TRBV28	TRBJ2-2	CASSLPSGTNTGELFF	TGTGCCAGCAGTTTACCTAGCGGGACGAACACCGGGGAGCTGTTTTTT
.	.	TRBV18	TRBJ1-2	CASSPDRDYGYTF	TGTGCCAGCTCACCCGACAGAGACTATGGCTACACCTTC
.	TRBD1	TRBV7-8	TRBJ1-1	CASSPTTGDTEAFF	TGTGCCAGCAGCCCTACCACAGGGGACACTGAAGCTTTCTTT
.	.	TRBV3-1/TRBV3-2	TRBJ1-5	CASSPAGPPLNQPQHF	TGTGCCAGCAGCCCAGCGGGACCTCCGCTCAATCAGCCCCAGCATTTT
.	TRBD2	TRBV14	TRBJ2-1	CASSQLSGSLYNEQFF	TGTGCCAGCAGCCAACTTAGCGGGAGCCTATACAATGAGCAGTTCTTC
.	TRBD2	TRBV11-2	TRBJ2-1	CASSSGTSGRAEFEQFF	TGTGCCAGCAGCTCCGGGACTAGCGGGAGGGCCGAGTTTGAGCAGTTCTTC
.	.	TRBV6-5	TRBJ1-5	CASSYTRPGIGQPQHF	TGTGCCAGCAGTTACACTAGACCCGGGATCGGGCAGCCCCAGCATTTT
.	.	TRBV7-6	TRBJ2-1	CASSLERAGLYNEQFF	TGTGCCAGCAGCTTAGAAAGAGCGGGCCTGTACAATGAGCAGTTCTTC
.	.	TRBV3-1/TRBV3-2	TRBJ1-2	CASSQDHAVGYTF	TGTGCCAGCAGCCAAGATCACGCAGTCGGCTACACCTTC
once	TRBD1	TRBV6-5	TRBJ1-6	CASSYSSTGPSPLHF	TGTGCCAGCAGTTACTCTTCGACAGGGCCTTCACCCCTCCACTTT